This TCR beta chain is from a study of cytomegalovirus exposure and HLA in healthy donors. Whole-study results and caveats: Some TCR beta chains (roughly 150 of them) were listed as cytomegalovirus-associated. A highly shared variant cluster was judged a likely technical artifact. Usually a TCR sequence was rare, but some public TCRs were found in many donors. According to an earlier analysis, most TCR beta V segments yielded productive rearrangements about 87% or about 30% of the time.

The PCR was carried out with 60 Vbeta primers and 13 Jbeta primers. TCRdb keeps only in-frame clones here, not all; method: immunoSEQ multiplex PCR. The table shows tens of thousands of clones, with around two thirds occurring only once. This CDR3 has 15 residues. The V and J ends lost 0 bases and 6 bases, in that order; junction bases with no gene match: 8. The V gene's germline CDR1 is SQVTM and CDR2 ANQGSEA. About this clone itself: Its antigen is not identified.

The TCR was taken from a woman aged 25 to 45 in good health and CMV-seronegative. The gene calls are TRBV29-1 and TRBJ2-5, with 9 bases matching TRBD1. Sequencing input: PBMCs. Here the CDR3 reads CSVEEHRDRAKTQYF. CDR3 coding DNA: TGCAGCGTTGAAGAACACCGGGACAGGGCAAAGACCCAGTACTTC.